The 20 T cell receptor beta chains below were found in one sample sequenced in a study of PD-1 blockade in classical Hodgkin lymphoma. Time point denoted: cycle 4 day 1 (C4D1), after less than seven weeks of nivolumab. In every patient, relapse followed autologous stem cell transplantation, while exposure to brentuximab vedotin differed. Investigators isolated CD4+ T cells from thawed PBMCs through magnetic negative selection. This table comes from immunoSEQ multiplex PCR, and its TCRdb copy is limited to in-frame clones, with some not included. The table records under 5,000 clones, around three quarters of them present only once. The material was CD4+ T cells from blood, obtained before the fourth cycle of nivolumab. The receptors were gathered from a human donor with classical Hodgkin lymphoma.

The rearrangement joins TRBV21-1 to TRBJ2-2; TRBD2, as called in the table, went unchecked against the DNA. TRBV21-1 is a known pseudogene. The CDR3 has 19 amino acids. CDR3 nucleotide sequence: TGTGCCAGCAGCAAAGCCTGGGGACTAGCGGAAAAGGAGTTCGGGGAGCTGTTTTTT. It translates to CASSKAWGLAEKEFGELFF.

This CDR3 reads CASSLLTGRTDTQYF. Written as DNA, the CDR3 is TGTGCCAGCAGCTTACTGACAGGCCGCACAGATACGCAGTATTTT. This chain links TRBV11-2 with TRBJ2-3; D may be TRBD1 (6 bases). This CDR3 region has 15 residues. The germline gives CDR1 SGHAT, CDR2 FQNNGV. V lost 2 bases to trimming and J lost 1 base, with 10 bases between them.

J is TRBJ2-5 and V is TRBV11-3; D possibly corresponds to TRBD2 (5 bases). CDR1 is SGHNT, CDR2 YENEEA, per germline. This CDR3 is built from 13 residues. The ends were cut back, 5 bases at V and 0 bases at J, with 7 bases in the middle. The CDR3 nucleotides read TGTGCCAGCAGCACGGGGTACCAAGAGACCCAGTACTTC. It specifies CASSTGYQETQYF.

This sequence joins TRBV23-1 and TRBJ2-6; D possibly uses TRBD1 or TRBD2 (5 bases each). Being an ORF, TRBV23-1 has a function that is uncertain. This CDR3 spans 16 amino acids. Deletions cut 3 bases from V and 0 bases from J, with 9 bases between. The CDR3 region is CASSQVGDSGANVLTF. CDR3 in DNA: TGCGCCAGCAGTCAGGTGGGGGACTCTGGGGCCAACGTCCTGACTTTC.

The chain is built from TRBV7-9 and TRBJ2-3, with 7 nucleotides matching TRBD1. J lost 1 base, V lost 3 bases, and 4 bases had no gene match. CDR3 size: 15 residues. Germline CDR1 SEHNR, CDR2 FQNEAQ (reference sequence). The CDR3 DNA follows: TGTGCCAGCAGCTTTGGGGACAGAGGCACAGATACGCAGTATTTT. Amino acid sequence: CASSFGDRGTDTQYF. Complete variable domain (other parts from reference TRBV7-9 and TRBJ2-3): DTGVSQNPRHKITKRGQNVTFRCDPISEHNRLYWYRQTLGQGPEFLTYFQNEAQLEKSRLLSDRFSAERPKGSFSTLEIQRTEQGDSAMYLCASSFGDRGTDTQYFGPGTRLTVL.

This chain links TRBV4-1 with TRBJ1-1; D may be TRBD1 (5 bases). There are 15 residues in the CDR3. CDR1 is MGHRA, CDR2 YSYEKL, per germline. The V and J ends lost 3 bases and 4 bases respectively, with 15 bases between them. The CDR3 is CASSHPGGGSTEAFF. The DNA of the CDR3 is TGCGCCAGCAGCCACCCTGGGGGGGGATCCACTGAAGCTTTCTTT.

The chain employs TRBV5-1 and TRBJ1-1, with D perhaps TRBD1 (6 bases). Trimming shortened V by 4 bases and J by 6 bases, and 16 bases separated the two germline ends. The CDR3 length is 14 residues. Per the germline V gene, CDR1 is SGHRS and CDR2 is YFSETQ. CDR3 loop: CASSAGQKRAEAFF. For the CDR3, the DNA is TGCGCCAGCAGCGCGGGACAAAAAAGAGCTGAAGCTTTCTTT.

The chain joins TRBV28 to TRBJ1-1; the match to TRBD1 covers 7 bases. The CDR3 is 14 residues long. J was trimmed by 0 bases and V by 8 bases; bases with no gene match: 6. Germline CDR1 is MDHEN and CDR2 is SYDVKM. As DNA, the CDR3 is TGTGCCAGCGCCCGGGGACAGATGAACACTGAAGCTTTCTTT. Encoded protein: CASARGQMNTEAFF.

In DNA form, the CDR3 reads TGCGCCAGCAGCCCTACTATAGCTCTCTCTGGAAACACCATATATTTT. Protein sequence: CASSPTIALSGNTIYF. The rearrangement links TRBV4-1 to TRBJ1-3; D uncertain. The V end was cut by 4 bases, the J end by 0 bases, with 13 bases between. Germline lookup yields CDR1 MGHRA and CDR2 YSYEKL. This CDR3 is 16 amino acids long.

V and J are TRBV5-6 and TRBJ1-2, with TRBD1 matching 9 bases. The length of the CDR3 is 14 residues. Germline trimming cut 4 bases from V and 2 bases from J; bases unmatched to any gene: 3. CDR1 is SGHDT and CDR2 is YYEEEE in the germline V gene. CDR3 sequence reads: CASSKGQGNYGYTF. The CDR3 bases are TGTGCCAGCAGCAAGGGACAGGGAAACTATGGCTACACCTTC.

The J gene is TRBJ1-1, the V gene TRBV4-2; possible D gene TRBD1, 5 bases. Per the germline V gene, CDR1 is LGHNA and CDR2 is YNFKEQ. This CDR3 contains 13 residues. V lost 4 bases and J lost 0, with 6 bases in between. As DNA, the CDR3 is TGTGCCAGCAGCCTGGGGCTGAACACTGAAGCTTTCTTT. Its protein is CASSLGLNTEAFF.

The V call is TRBV7-2, the J call TRBJ1-3, with D hard to call. V was clipped by 2 bases and J by 4 bases, with 12 bases between them. The CDR3 contains 15 residues. In germline, CDR1 is SGHTA, CDR2 FQGNSA. The CDR3 region has the DNA TGTGCCAGCAGCTTAAACGCACACTTCGGAAACACCATATATTTT. Its protein is CASSLNAHFGNTIYF.

The chain is built from TRBV4-1 and TRBJ1-4, with unresolved D. This CDR3 contains 13 residues. Germline V gene sequence: CDR1 MGHRA, CDR2 YSYEKL. V lost 6 bases and J 7 bases, leaving 12 bases between the germline ends. CDR3 in DNA: TGCGCCAGCAGTCGGGTTAACGGTGAAAAACTGTTTTTT. Translated: CASSRVNGEKLFF.

The chain uses TRBV11-2 and TRBJ2-3, with 8 positions matching TRBD2. Germline V gene sequence: CDR1 SGHAT, CDR2 FQNNGV. The CDR3 is 17 amino acids. J gave up 6 bases and V 2 bases, and 13 bases lay outside the gene matches. For the CDR3, the DNA is TGTGCCAGCAGCTTAAGCCGAGGGGCTAGCGGGTGGGATACGCAGTATTTT. Its translation is CASSLSRGASGWDTQYF.

This clone was seen more than once but under ten times. The genes are TRBV5-5 and TRBJ2-6; D is undetermined. Trimming left V 4 bases short and J 3 bases short, with 8 bases between. The CDR3 length is 14 residues. Germline V gene lookup returns CDR1 SGHKS and CDR2 YYEKEE (reference sequence). CDR3 in amino acids: CASSRTGGANVLTF. CDR3 coding DNA: TGTGCCAGCAGCAGGACGGGTGGGGCCAACGTCCTGACTTTC.

The chain combines TRBV7-2 with TRBJ2-7; TRBD1 might be the D (5 bases). Per germline, CDR1 SGHTA and CDR2 FQGNSA. Trimming removed 2 bases at V and 7 bases at J, with 15 bases between. The CDR3 spans 14 residues. CDR3 region: CASSLPAGSGEQYF. In nucleotides, the CDR3 is TGTGCCAGCAGCTTACCCGCAGGGTCGGGTGAGCAGTACTTC. The entire variable domain, with the rest obtained from reference TRBV7-2 and TRBJ2-7, is as follows: GAGVSQSPSNKVTEKGKDVELRCDPISGHTALYWYRQSLGQGLEFLIYFQGNSAPDKSGLPSDRFSAERTGGSVSTLTIQRTQQEDSAVYLCASSLPAGSGEQYFGPGTRLTVT.

This clone was counted once. The chain carries TRBV7-8 and TRBJ2-3; perhaps TRBD2 as D (5 bases). Germline loops: CDR1 SGHVS, CDR2 FQNEAQ. Between the trimmed V and J ends, which lost 1 base and 0 bases, there was a span of 17 bases. CDR3 length: 18 residues. In DNA, the CDR3 is TGTGCCAGCAGCTTAGGGACTCTTTATACCTTTAGCACAGATACGCAGTATTTT. It codes for CASSLGTLYTFSTDTQYF.

This clone was found once. The chain employs TRBV19 and TRBJ2-1; D unresolved. CDR1 LNHDA and CDR2 SQIVND come from the germline V gene (reference sequence). Trimming pared 11 bases from V and 10 bases from J, leaving 15 bases between. The length of the CDR3 is 11 residues. DNA for the CDR3: TGTGCCGAAAAAACATGGGCCGAGCAGTTCTTC. Amino acid sequence: CAEKTWAEQFF.

CDR3: CASSLGLAGYNEQFF. The CDR3 nucleotides are TGTGCCAGCAGCTTAGGGCTAGCGGGGTACAATGAGCAGTTCTTC. This chain joins TRBV11-2 and TRBJ2-1, with 9 bases matching TRBD2. CDR3 length: 15 amino acids. In germline, CDR1 is SGHAT, CDR2 FQNNGV. J lost 4 bases, V lost 1 base, and 2 bases had no gene match.

In the case of this clone: An end of the junction does not agree with germline; a read error may underlie this. J is TRBJ1-3 and V is TRBV5-6; maybe TRBD1 (5 bases). Per the germline V gene, CDR1 is SGHDT and CDR2 is YYEEEE. There are 15 residues in the CDR3. For the CDR3, the DNA is TGTGCCAGCAGCCCCGGGGGTCGCTCTGGAAACGCCATATATTTT. This codes for CASSPGGRSGNAIYF.